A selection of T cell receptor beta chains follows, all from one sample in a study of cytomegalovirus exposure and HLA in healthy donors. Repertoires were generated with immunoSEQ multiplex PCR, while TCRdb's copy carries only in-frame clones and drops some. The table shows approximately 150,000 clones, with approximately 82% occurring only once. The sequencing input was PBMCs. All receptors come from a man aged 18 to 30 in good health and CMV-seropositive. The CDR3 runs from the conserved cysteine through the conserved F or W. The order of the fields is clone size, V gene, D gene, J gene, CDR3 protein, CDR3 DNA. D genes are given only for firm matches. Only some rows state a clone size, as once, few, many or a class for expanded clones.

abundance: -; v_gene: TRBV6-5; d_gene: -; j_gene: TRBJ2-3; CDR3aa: CASSYQGGFSTDTQYF; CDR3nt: TGTGCCAGCAGTTACCAAGGCGGGTTTAGCACAGATACGCAGTATTTT
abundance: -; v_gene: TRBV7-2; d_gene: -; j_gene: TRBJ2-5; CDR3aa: CASSLTWGPETQYF; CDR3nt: TGTGCCAGCAGCCTCACCTGGGGGCCAGAGACCCAGTACTTC
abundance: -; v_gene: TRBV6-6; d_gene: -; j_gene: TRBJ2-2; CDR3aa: CASRQAGGTGELFF; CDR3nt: TGTGCCAGCAGACAGGCAGGAGGGACCGGGGAGCTGTTTTTT
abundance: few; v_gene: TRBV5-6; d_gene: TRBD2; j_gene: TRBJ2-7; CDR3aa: CASSLSGGYSYEQYF; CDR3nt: TGTGCCAGCAGCTTGTCGGGGGGGTACTCCTACGAGCAGTACTTC
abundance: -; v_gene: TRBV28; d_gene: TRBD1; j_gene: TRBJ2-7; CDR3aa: CASTPVRGQGYEQYF; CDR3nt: TGTGCCAGCACCCCCGTTCGGGGACAGGGGTACGAGCAGTACTTC
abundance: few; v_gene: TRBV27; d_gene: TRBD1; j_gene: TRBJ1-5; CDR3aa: CASSLGTGDGYSNQPQHF; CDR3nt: TGTGCCAGCAGTTTGGGGACAGGGGATGGGTATAGCAATCAGCCCCAGCATTTT
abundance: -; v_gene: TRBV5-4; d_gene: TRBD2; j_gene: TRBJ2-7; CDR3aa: CASSLLTSGGYEQYF; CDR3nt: TGTGCCAGCAGCTTGTTGACTAGCGGAGGCTACGAGCAGTACTTC
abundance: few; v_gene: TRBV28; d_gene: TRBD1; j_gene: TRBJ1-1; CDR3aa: CASGRGDTEAFF; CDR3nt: TGTGCCAGTGGCAGGGGGGACACTGAAGCTTTCTTT
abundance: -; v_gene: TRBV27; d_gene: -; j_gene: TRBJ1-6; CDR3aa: CASSYRGSPLHF; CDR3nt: TGTGCCAGCAGTTATCGCGGTTCACCCCTCCACTTT
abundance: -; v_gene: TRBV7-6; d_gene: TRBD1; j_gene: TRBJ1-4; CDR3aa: CASSSRSPTGQGVEKLFF; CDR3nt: TGTGCCAGCAGCTCCCGATCCCCAACTGGACAGGGGGTCGAAAAACTGTTTTTT
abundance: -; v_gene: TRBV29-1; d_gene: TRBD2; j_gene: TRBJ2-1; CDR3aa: CSVDRTSGGDDEQFF; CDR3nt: TGCAGCGTTGACCGGACTAGCGGAGGGGATGATGAGCAGTTCTTC
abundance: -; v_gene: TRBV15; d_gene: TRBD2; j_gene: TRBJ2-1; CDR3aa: CATSILGLADNEQFF; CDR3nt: TGTGCCACCAGCATCCTGGGACTAGCAGACAATGAGCAGTTCTTC
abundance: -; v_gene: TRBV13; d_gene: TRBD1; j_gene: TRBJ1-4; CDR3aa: CASSLVGQGTVEKLFF; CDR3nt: TGTGCCAGCAGCTTAGTAGGACAGGGGACAGTAGAAAAACTGTTTTTT
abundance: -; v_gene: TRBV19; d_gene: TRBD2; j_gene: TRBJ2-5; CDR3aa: CASSTSTSLIVQETQYF; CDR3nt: TGTGCCAGTAGTACCTCGACTAGCTTGATCGTCCAAGAGACCCAGTACTTC
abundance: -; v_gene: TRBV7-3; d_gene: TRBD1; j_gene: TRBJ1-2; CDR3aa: CASSVDRGGGYTF; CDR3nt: TGTGCCAGCAGCGTCGACAGGGGGGGTGGCTACACCTTC
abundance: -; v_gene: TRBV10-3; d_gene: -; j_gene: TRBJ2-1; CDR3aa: CAISEPMRPSYNEQFF; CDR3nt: TGTGCCATCAGTGAGCCCATGAGGCCCTCCTACAATGAGCAGTTCTTC
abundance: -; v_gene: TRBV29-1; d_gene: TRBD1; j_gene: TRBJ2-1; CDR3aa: CSVEPGQGRYNEQFF; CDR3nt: TGCAGCGTTGAGCCCGGACAGGGGCGCTACAATGAGCAGTTCTTC
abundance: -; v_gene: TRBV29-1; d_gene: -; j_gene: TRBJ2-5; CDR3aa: CSHIGEDQETQYF; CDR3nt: TGCAGCCACATTGGGGAGGACCAAGAGACCCAGTACTTC
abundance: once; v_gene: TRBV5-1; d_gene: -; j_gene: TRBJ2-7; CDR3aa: CASSLNLYEQYF; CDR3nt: TGCGCCAGCAGCTTGAACTTGTACGAGCAGTACTTC
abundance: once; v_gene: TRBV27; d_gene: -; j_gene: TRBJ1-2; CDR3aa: CASGTIRDGGYRYTF; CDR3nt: TGTGCCAGCGGTACTATCCGGGACGGAGGGTATCGCTACACCTTC
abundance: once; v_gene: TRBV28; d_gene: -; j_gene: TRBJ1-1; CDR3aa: CASSLVWGGRDTEAFF; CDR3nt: TGTGCCAGCAGCCTAGTATGGGGAGGGCGGGACACTGAAGCTTTCTTT
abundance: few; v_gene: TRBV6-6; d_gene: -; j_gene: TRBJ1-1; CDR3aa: CASSGNTEAFF; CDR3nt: TGTGCCAGCAGTGGCAACACTGAAGCTTTCTTT
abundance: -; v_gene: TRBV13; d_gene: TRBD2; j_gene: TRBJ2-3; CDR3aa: CASTRPGLVSPTQYF; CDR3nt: TGTGCCAGCACCAGGCCGGGACTAGTTTCTCCGACGCAGTATTTT
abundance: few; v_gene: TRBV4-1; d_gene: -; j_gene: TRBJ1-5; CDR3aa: CASSQAESSGNQPQHF; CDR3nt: TGCGCCAGCAGCCAGGCAGAGTCTAGCGGCAATCAGCCCCAGCATTTT
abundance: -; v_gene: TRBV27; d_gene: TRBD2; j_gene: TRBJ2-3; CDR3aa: CASSWGLAGADTQYF; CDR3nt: TGTGCCAGCAGCTGGGGACTAGCGGGAGCAGATACGCAGTATTTT
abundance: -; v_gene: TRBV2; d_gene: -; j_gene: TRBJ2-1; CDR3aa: CASNVAAGSEQFF; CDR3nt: TGTGCCAGCAATGTAGCGGCGGGGAGTGAGCAGTTCTTC
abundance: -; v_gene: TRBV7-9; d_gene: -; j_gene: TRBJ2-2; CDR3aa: CPSSTLAINTGELFF; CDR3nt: TGTCCCAGCAGCACCCTAGCTATAAACACCGGGGAGCTGTTTTTT
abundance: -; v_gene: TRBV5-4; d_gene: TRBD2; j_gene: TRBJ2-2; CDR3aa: CASSLRGLATEGELFF; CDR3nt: TGTGCCAGCAGCTTGCGGGGACTAGCGACTGAAGGGGAGCTGTTTTTT